The present T cell receptor beta chain was sequenced within a study of blood T cell repertoires in COVID-19. Whole-study context: Whether acute or convalescent, the COVID-19 samples came from the United States, Italy and Spain. In each case, the material was cDNA or gDNA derived from T cells, B-cell-depleted T cells, or PBMCs.

Original processing notes: Amplifying reference gene primers gave estimates of nucleated cell counts. The data were produced by immunoSEQ multiplex PCR, yet TCRdb's version contains in-frame clones alone and is incomplete. The DNA gave D and trimming, while V, J and clone size come from that table. Among 280,000 or so clones listed, 83% were seen once. This TCR derives from a woman between 45 and 60 years old who had recovered from COVID-19. Input material: peripheral blood.

For the CDR3, the DNA is TGTGCCAGCAGCTTAGGCCCGACAGGGGGAGAGACCCAGTACTTC. Protein sequence: CASSLGPTGGETQYF. The chain employs TRBV7-9 and TRBJ2-5, with 9 bases aligning to TRBD1. V lost 1 base to trimming and J lost 4 bases; unmatched junction nucleotides: 4. The CDR3 sequence is 15 residues long. CDR1 is SEHNR and CDR2 is FQNEAQ in the germline V gene (reference sequence).